Sequencing of this T cell receptor beta chain was carried out in a study of cytomegalovirus exposure and HLA in healthy donors. The study's findings and limits: The authors judged a highly shared variant cluster likely a sequencing artifact. DRB1 showed the most TCR associations and HLA-C the fewest in a later analysis, as rates varied by HLA locus. For presence/absence analyses, sequencing depth was assumed to be roughly uniform across donors. Most TCRs appeared rarely, but some public TCRs recurred in many donors.

The V end lost 4 bases, the J end lost 0 bases, and 12 bases lay between the germline ends. The CDR3 is made up of 15 amino acids. Germline values: CDR1 SGHVS, CDR2 FNYEAQ. PCR amplification relied on 60 Vbeta primers (plus 13 Jbeta primers). The protocol was immunoSEQ multiplex PCR, while the TCRdb copy is restricted to in-frame clones and leaves out a portion. The sample records 90,000 to 100,000 clones, around 80% being singletons. As regards this clone: Its target is unknown.

This clonotype was sampled from a man between 35 and 55 years old in good health and CMV-seronegative. The sample was PBMCs. The chain uses TRBV7-6 and TRBJ1-2; perhaps TRBD1 as D (6 bases). The chain's CDR3 is CASSSRDNSNYGYTF. As DNA, the CDR3 is TGTGCCAGCAGCTCAAGGGACAATTCTAACTATGGCTACACCTTC.